This paragraph covers one T cell receptor (beta chain) sequence. This entry is derived from a study of Ad26.COV2.S vaccination and SARS-CoV-2 variants. The CDR3 has 15 residues. V shed 7 bases, J shed 5 bases, and the junction held 9 bases outside the gene matches. Germline V gene data show CDR1 as LGHNT and CDR2 as FRNRAP. The assay was immunoSEQ multiplex PCR, and TCRdb's table has in-frame clones only and misses some. This sample carries about 420,000 clones, roughly 90% of them seen once, and the ten largest clones take about 4%. Treatment given: some 20 received Ad26.COV2.S at low or high dose, single or two shots; about 5 received placebo; per-sample allocation not given. Collection of samples fell on day 63 after the first vaccine or placebo injection.

The clonotype originates from a person between 18 and 65 years old who received the Ad26.COV2.S COVID-19 vaccine or a placebo. This material consisted of peripheral blood, taken in a trial of Ad26.COV2.S vaccine versus placebo. The chain links TRBV12-5 to TRBJ2-2, with TRBD1 matching over 8 bases. The CDR3 bases are TGTGCTAGTGCGGGCAGGGGGCGGAGTACCGGGGAGCTGTTTTTT. It codes for CASAGRGRSTGELFF.